A single sample is the source of the 27 T cell receptor beta chains below, sequenced in a study of blood T cell repertoires in COVID-19. Profiling relied on immunoSEQ multiplex PCR, and the TCRdb table lists in-frame clones only, not all of them. Of about 45,000 clones in the sample, around 90% were seen once. Sequenced: peripheral blood. The receptor set was obtained from a woman of 80 years or more with active COVID-19.

The chain uses TRBV12-2 and TRBJ2-7; the D call in the table, TRBD2, was not verified against the DNA. TRBV12-2 counts as a pseudogene. The CDR3 covers 15 residues. CDR3 in amino acids: CASRPARAGVYEQYF. The CDR3 coding sequence is TGTGCAAGTCGCCCGGCGAGAGCGGGGGTATACGAGCAGTACTTC.

The V gene is TRBV28, the J gene TRBJ2-1; D may be TRBD1 (6 bases). Germline lookup yields CDR1 MDHEN and CDR2 SYDVKM. V shed 3 bases and J shed 0 bases, with 21 bases lying between them. The CDR3 contains 19 residues. CDR3 sequence: CASSFEGVTPRGSYNEQFF. CDR3 DNA: TGTGCCAGCAGTTTCGAGGGGGTAACACCCCGGGGCTCCTACAATGAGCAGTTCTTC.

The chain has TRBV12-3 or TRBV12-4 and TRBJ1-2; D gene ambiguous. V dropped 8 bases and J dropped 8 bases, with 18 bases sitting between them. The CDR3 length is 13 residues. CDR3 sequence (DNA): TGTGCCAGCTTACTTTCGGGAGGGATGGGCTACACCTTC. As protein: CASLLSGGMGYTF.

V gene TRBV30 combines with J gene TRBJ1-2, with 7 positions matching TRBD1. In germline, CDR1 is GTSNPN, CDR2 SVGIG (reference sequence). This CDR3 contains 17 residues. V lost 3 bases and J lost 5; bases outside the gene matches: 18. CDR3 sequence: CAWSIPIPGQKTYGYTF. The CDR3 nucleotides are TGTGCCTGGAGCATACCCATTCCGGGACAGAAGACTTATGGCTACACCTTC.

The gene calls are TRBV6-6 and TRBJ1-4, with D possibly being TRBD1 (5 bases). The length of the CDR3 is 14 residues. Germline CDR1 MNHNY, CDR2 SVGAGI (reference sequence). The germline V and J ends were trimmed by 5 bases and 4 bases, with 11 bases remaining between them. The CDR3 DNA follows: TGTGCCAGCAGTGGGAAGGGGTTTAATGAAAAACTGTTTTTT. This gives the protein CASSGKGFNEKLFF.

The rearrangement uses TRBV21-1 and TRBJ1-6; TRBD1 reflects the table's D call only, with no check against the DNA. TRBV21-1 is a pseudogene. The length of the CDR3 is 15 residues. CDR3 region: CATLPAQVYNSPLHF. The CDR3 DNA reads as TGTGCCACTCTCCCCGCACAGGTTTATAATTCACCCCTCCACTTT.

The sample holds a few counts of this clone. This chain uses TRBV7-9 with TRBJ2-1; a weak D match, TRBD2 (5 bases). Trimming took off 6 bases at V and 10 bases at J, with 19 bases between the two ends. The germline V gene has CDR1 SEHNR and CDR2 FQNEAQ (reference sequence). The CDR3 runs 14 residues. CDR3 in DNA: TGTGCCAGCAGTTCCTTTTCTGGACTTCTGGAGCAGTTCTTC. As protein: CASSSFSGLLEQFF. Filled out from reference TRBV7-9 and TRBJ2-1, the complete variable domain reads DTGVSQNPRHKITKRGQNVTFRCDPISEHNRLYWYRQTLGQGPEFLTYFQNEAQLEKSRLLSDRFSAERPKGSFSTLEIQRTEQGDSAMYLCASSSFSGLLEQFFGPGTRLTVL.

The chain is built from TRBV6-4 and TRBJ2-2; perhaps TRBD2 as D (5 bases). The CDR3 is 14 amino acids. V was clipped by 3 bases and J by 4 bases, with 9 bases between them. In germline, CDR1 is MRHNA, CDR2 SNTAGT. The CDR3 bases are TGTGCCAGCAGTGAGCTAGCCTCCACCGGGGAGCTGTTTTTT. Translated: CASSELASTGELFF.

The J gene is TRBJ2-1, the V gene TRBV2, with D perhaps TRBD2 (5 bases). Germline V gives CDR1 SNHLY, CDR2 FYNNEI. This CDR3 is 15 amino acids long. The germline V and J ends were trimmed by 6 bases and 0 bases, with 12 bases remaining between them. CDR3 DNA: TGTGCCAGCAGAGCCGAGCGGAGCTCCTACAATGAGCAGTTCTTC. Protein: CASRAERSSYNEQFF.

V and J are TRBV7-3 and TRBJ2-5, with 9 nucleotides matching TRBD1. V lost 2 bases, J lost 2 bases, and 3 bases stayed unmatched. This CDR3 comprises 15 residues. Germline V gene data show CDR1 as SGHTA and CDR2 as FQGTGA. The CDR3, as DNA: TGTGCCAGCAGCTTAGCCGGGACAGGGCAAGAGACCCAGTACTTC. Amino acid sequence: CASSLAGTGQETQYF.

The V gene is TRBV28, the J gene TRBJ1-1; D not resolved. CDR3 length: 17 amino acids. With 8 bases removed from V and 6 bases from J, the gap between germline ends came to 28 bases. Germline V gene lookup returns CDR1 MDHEN and CDR2 SYDVKM. DNA of the CDR3: TGTGCCAGCCTCGTCATAGGAATGCCAGGCGCGGGATCTGAAGCTTTCTTT. This encodes CASLVIGMPGAGSEAFF.

The chain combines TRBV6-5 with TRBJ2-5; no definite D call. V lost 5 bases and J lost 4, with 17 bases in between. Germline V gene sequence: CDR1 MNHEY, CDR2 SVGAGI. The CDR3 loop spans 15 amino acids. Here the CDR3 reads CASSPSWSPGETQYF. DNA of the CDR3: TGTGCCAGCAGTCCCTCGTGGAGCCCGGGAGAGACCCAGTACTTC.

The table lists this clone with a count of one. The gene calls are TRBV29-1 and TRBJ2-3; TRBD2 matches 13 bases. The CDR3 is 14 amino acids. The V gene end was trimmed by 6 bases and the J gene end by 6 bases; junction bases not matched to a gene: 6. Per germline, CDR1 SQVTM and CDR2 ANQGSEA. In nucleotides, the CDR3 is TGCAGCGTCCCCGGGACTAGCGGGGCTGATACGCAGTATTTT. This gives the protein CSVPGTSGADTQYF.

This clone has only one observation. J is TRBJ1-3 and V is TRBV16, with D uncertain. Trimming left V 0 bases short and J 0 bases short, with 6 bases between. The germline gives CDR1 KGHSY, CDR2 FQNENV. This CDR3 comprises 15 residues. The CDR3 spells CASSQSPNSGNTIYF. CDR3 DNA sequence: TGTGCCAGCAGCCAATCTCCCAACTCTGGAAACACCATATATTTT.

The V call is TRBV4-1, the J call TRBJ1-1; no reliable D call. Germline V lookup: CDR1 MGHRA, CDR2 YSYEKL. CDR3 length equals 15 residues. Trimming left V 0 bases short and J 3 bases short, with 11 bases between. CDR3 nucleotide sequence: TGCGCCAGCAGCCAAGATCCCACCGGGGACACTGAAGCTTTCTTT. Translated: CASSQDPTGDTEAFF.

The chain couples TRBV6-5 to TRBJ1-2, with no clear D. Deletions cut 7 bases from V and 4 bases from J, with 19 bases between. From germline, CDR1 is MNHEY and CDR2 SVGAGI. The CDR3 extends over 15 amino acids. The CDR3 DNA reads as TGTGCCAGCACCAGCCCCCCAGGAAACGCCTATGGCTACACCTTC. It translates to CASTSPPGNAYGYTF.

This chain uses TRBV14 with TRBJ2-1; D is perhaps TRBD1 (5 bases). The CDR3 is 14 residues long. The V end was cut by 1 base, the J end by 2 bases, with 6 bases between. Germline loops: CDR1 SGHDN, CDR2 FVKESK. CDR3 loop: CASSQGGPYNEQFF. The CDR3 DNA reads as TGTGCCAGCAGCCAAGGGGGCCCCTACAATGAGCAGTTCTTC.

In its sample, this clone was seen a few times. V usage is TRBV6-5 and J usage is TRBJ2-1; 8 bases line up with TRBD1. CDR3 length equals 14 residues. Trimming at V came to 6 bases and at J to 7 bases, leaving 8 bases not matched to a gene. Germline values: CDR1 MNHEY, CDR2 SVGAGI. Here the CDR3 DNA reads TGTGCCAGCAGCCTGGGACAGGAAGGAAATGAGCAGTTCTTC. This codes for CASSLGQEGNEQFF.

The chain has TRBV6-5 and TRBJ2-7; 8 nucleotides agree with TRBD1. CDR3 length equals 13 residues. Germline V CDR1 and CDR2: MNHEY, SVGAGI. V was clipped by 7 bases and J by 2 bases; unmatched bases: 4. This CDR3 reads CASNPGGPYEQYF. Written as DNA, the CDR3 is TGTGCCAGCAACCCAGGGGGCCCCTACGAGCAGTACTTC.

This clone has only one observation. The gene calls are TRBV7-2 and TRBJ2-5; D may be TRBD1 (6 bases). The V gene lost 2 bases and the J gene lost 5 bases, with 18 bases spanning the gap. This CDR3 is built from 16 residues. Germline V CDR1 and CDR2: SGHTA, FQGNSA. The CDR3 loop reads CASSLSRRDTKETQYF. In DNA, the CDR3 is TGTGCCAGCAGCTTATCTCGCCGGGACACCAAGGAGACCCAGTACTTC.

The chain employs TRBV2 and TRBJ1-6; 8 bases are shared with TRBD1. The CDR3 loop spans 18 amino acids. V lost 4 bases, J lost 0 bases, and 8 bases stayed unmatched. CDR1 is SNHLY, CDR2 FYNNEI, per germline. CDR3 coding DNA: TGTGCCAGCAGTGTCGGGACAGGACTTAGCTCCTATAATTCACCCCTCCACTTT. This encodes CASSVGTGLSSYNSPLHF.

V and J are TRBV7-2 and TRBJ1-5; TRBD1 aligns across 7 bases. Losses at the gene ends were 5 bases for V and 6 bases for J; bases not matched to a gene: 7. Germline V gene sequence: CDR1 SGHTA, CDR2 FQGNSA. This CDR3 contains 14 residues. The CDR3 DNA sequence: TGTGCCAGCAGCGCGACAGGGTTAAGTCAGCCCCAGCATTTT. Amino acids: CASSATGLSQPQHF.

This clone showed up just a few times. The gene calls are TRBV7-3 and TRBJ2-2, with D unresolved. The V end was cut by 4 bases, the J end by 5 bases, with 11 bases between. The V gene's germline CDR1 is SGHTA and CDR2 FQGTGA. The CDR3 sequence is 14 residues long. The CDR3 DNA sequence: TGTGCCAGCAGCTGGAGAGGAGAAACCGGGGAGCTGTTTTTT. It translates to CASSWRGETGELFF. The whole variable domain, remainder taken from reference TRBV7-3 and TRBJ2-2, is GAGVSQTPSNKVTEKGKYVELRCDPISGHTALYWYRQSLGQGPEFLIYFQGTGAADDSGLPNDRFFAVRPEGSVSTLKIQRTERGDSAVYLCASSWRGETGELFFGEGSRLTVL.

The V gene is TRBV2, the J gene TRBJ1-3; 7 bases line up with TRBD1. Germline V lookup: CDR1 SNHLY, CDR2 FYNNEI. Losses at the gene ends were 6 bases for V and 2 bases for J; bases not matched to a gene: 4. The length of the CDR3 is 14 residues. CDR3 in DNA: TGTGCCAGCAGCAGGGGGACGACTGGAAACACCATATATTTT. Translating gives CASSRGTTGNTIYF.

By its share, this clone is medium-sized. The identical CDR3 is also encoded by other nucleotide sequences in the sample. This chain uses TRBV28 with TRBJ1-1; a weak D match, TRBD1 (6 bases). Germline V gene sequence: CDR1 MDHEN, CDR2 SYDVKM. This CDR3 has 14 amino acids. Trimming shortened V by 2 bases and J by 5 bases, and 12 bases separated the two germline ends. Written as DNA, the CDR3 is TGTGCCAGCAGTTTAGGCAGGGGAGAGACTGAAGCTTTCTTT. It codes for CASSLGRGETEAFF.

This clone was observed a few times. J is TRBJ1-5 and V is TRBV19, with D maybe TRBD1 (5 bases). Germline V CDR1 and CDR2: LNHDA, SQIVND (reference sequence). Trimming took 4 bases from V and 2 from J, leaving 15 bases between them. This CDR3 is built from 16 residues. Here the CDR3 reads CASSRWGGDGNQPQHF. CDR3 bases: TGTGCCAGTAGTAGATGGGGAGGGGACGGCAATCAGCCCCAGCATTTT.

In nucleotides, the CDR3 is TGTGCCAGCAGGACAGGACAGGGAGTGTATGGCTACACCTTC. This codes for CASRTGQGVYGYTF. The chain recombines TRBV28 with TRBJ1-2; 8 positions match TRBD1. Per the germline V gene, CDR1 is MDHEN and CDR2 is SYDVKM. With V trimmed by 6 bases and J by 5 bases, 8 bases remained unmatched. The CDR3 covers 14 residues.